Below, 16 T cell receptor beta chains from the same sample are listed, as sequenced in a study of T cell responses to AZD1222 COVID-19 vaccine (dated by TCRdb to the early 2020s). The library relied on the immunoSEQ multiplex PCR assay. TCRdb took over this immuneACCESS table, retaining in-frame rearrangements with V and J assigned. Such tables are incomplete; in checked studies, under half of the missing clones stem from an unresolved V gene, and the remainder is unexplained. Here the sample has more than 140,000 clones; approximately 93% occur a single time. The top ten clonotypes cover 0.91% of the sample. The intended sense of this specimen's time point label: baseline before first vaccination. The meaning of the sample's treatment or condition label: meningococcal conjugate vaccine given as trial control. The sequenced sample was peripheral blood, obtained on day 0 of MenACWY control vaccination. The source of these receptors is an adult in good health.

In nucleotides, the CDR3 is TGTGCCAGCAGCTTGGGGGCCCCTAGCGGGAGAATCGCCGGGGAGCTGTTTTTT. It yields the protein CASSLGAPSGRIAGELFF. The chain couples TRBV5-4 to TRBJ2-2; 10 bases line up with TRBD2. The V gene end was trimmed by 0 bases and the J gene end by 6 bases; junction bases not matched to a gene: 11. The CDR3 is made up of 18 amino acids. Germline CDR1 is SGHNT and CDR2 is YYREEE (reference sequence).

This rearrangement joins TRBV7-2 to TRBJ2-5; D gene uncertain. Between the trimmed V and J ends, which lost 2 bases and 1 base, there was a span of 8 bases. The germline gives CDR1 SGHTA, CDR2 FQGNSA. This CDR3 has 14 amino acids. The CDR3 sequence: CASSLFGGQETQYF. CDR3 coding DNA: TGTGCCAGCAGCTTATTTGGCGGCCAAGAGACCCAGTACTTC.

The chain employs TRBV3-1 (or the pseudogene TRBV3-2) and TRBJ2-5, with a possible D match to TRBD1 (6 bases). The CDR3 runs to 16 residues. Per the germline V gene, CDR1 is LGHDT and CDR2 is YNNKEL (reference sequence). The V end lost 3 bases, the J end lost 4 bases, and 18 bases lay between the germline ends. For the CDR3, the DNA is TGTGCCAGCAGCCAGACCCCGGGACAAAGGAGAGAGACCCAGTACTTC. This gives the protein CASSQTPGQRRETQYF.

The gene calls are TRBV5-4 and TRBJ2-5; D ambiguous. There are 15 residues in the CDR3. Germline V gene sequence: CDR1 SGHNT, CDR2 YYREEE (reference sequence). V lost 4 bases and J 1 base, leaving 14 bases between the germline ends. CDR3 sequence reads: CASSPNRIAQETQYF. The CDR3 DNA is TGTGCCAGCAGCCCGAACCGCATCGCCCAAGAGACCCAGTACTTC. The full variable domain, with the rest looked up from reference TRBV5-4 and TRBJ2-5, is ETGVTQSPTHLIKTRGQQVTLRCSSQSGHNTVSWYQQALGQGPQFIFQYYREEENGRGNFPPRFSGLQFPNYSSELNVNALELDDSALYLCASSPNRIAQETQYFGPGTRLLVL.

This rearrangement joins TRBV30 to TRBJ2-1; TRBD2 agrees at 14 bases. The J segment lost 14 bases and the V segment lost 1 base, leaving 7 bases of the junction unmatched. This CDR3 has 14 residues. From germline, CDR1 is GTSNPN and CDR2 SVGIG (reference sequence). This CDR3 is CAWSAGTSGSGEFF. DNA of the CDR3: TGTGCCTGGAGTGCCGGGACTAGCGGGAGTGGGGAGTTCTTC.

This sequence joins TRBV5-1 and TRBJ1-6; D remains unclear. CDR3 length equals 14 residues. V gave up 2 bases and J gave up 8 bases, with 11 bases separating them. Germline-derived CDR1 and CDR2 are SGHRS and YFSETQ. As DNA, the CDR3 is TGCGCCAGCAGCTTTGCTTTTTCCGATTCACCCCTCCACTTT. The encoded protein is CASSFAFSDSPLHF.

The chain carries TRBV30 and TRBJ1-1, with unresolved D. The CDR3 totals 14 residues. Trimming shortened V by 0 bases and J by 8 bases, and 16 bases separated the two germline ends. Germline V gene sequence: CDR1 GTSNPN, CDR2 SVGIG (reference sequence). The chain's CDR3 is CAWSVQTRGVEAFF. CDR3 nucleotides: TGTGCCTGGAGTGTACAAACTCGCGGGGTAGAAGCTTTCTTT.

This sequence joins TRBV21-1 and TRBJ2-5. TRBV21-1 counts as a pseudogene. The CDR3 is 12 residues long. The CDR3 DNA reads TGTGCCAGCAGCAAAGACCAAGAGACCCAGTACTTC. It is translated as CASSKDQETQYF.

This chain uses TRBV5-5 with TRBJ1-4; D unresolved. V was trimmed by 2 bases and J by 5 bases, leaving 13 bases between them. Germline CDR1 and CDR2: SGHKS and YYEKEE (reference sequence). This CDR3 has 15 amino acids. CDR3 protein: CASSFGPGQNEKLFF. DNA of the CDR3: TGTGCCAGCAGCTTTGGTCCCGGGCAGAATGAAAAACTGTTTTTT.

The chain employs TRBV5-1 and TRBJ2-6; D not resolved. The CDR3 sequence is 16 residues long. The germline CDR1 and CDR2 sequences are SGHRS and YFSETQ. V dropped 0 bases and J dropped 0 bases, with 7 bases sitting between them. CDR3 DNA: TGCGCCAGCAGCTTGGCTTCGACCTCTGGGGCCAACGTCCTGACTTTC. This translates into CASSLASTSGANVLTF.

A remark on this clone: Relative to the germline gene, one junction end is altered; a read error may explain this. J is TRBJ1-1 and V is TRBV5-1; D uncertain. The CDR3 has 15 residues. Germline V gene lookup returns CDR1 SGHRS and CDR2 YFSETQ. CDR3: CASSLARGLNTEAFF. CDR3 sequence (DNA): TGCGCCAGCAGCTTGGCACGGGGATTGAATACTGAAGCTTTCTTT.

This CDR3 is CASSLRQGYGYTF. CDR3 in DNA: TGTGCCAGCAGTCTCCGACAGGGCTATGGCTACACCTTC. The chain employs TRBV6-2 or TRBV6-3 and TRBJ1-2; 7 bases match TRBD1. The CDR3 spans 13 residues. Germline values: CDR1 MNHEY, CDR2 SVGEGT. Trimming at V came to 5 bases and at J to 4 bases, leaving 4 bases not matched to a gene.

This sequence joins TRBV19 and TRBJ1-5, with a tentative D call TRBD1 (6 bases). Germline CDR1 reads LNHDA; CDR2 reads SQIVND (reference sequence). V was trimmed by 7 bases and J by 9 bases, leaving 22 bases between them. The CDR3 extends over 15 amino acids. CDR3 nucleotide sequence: TGTGCCAGTACGCCCCCGGGGAACAGGGAACGGCCCCAGCATTTT. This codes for CASTPPGNRERPQHF.

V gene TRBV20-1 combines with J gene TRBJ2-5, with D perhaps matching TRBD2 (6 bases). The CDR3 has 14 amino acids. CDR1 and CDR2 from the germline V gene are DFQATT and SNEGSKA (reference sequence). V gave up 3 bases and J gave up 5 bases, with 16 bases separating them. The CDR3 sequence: CSASSSGEAETQYF. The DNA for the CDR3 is TGCAGTGCTAGTTCCTCGGGGGAGGCGGAGACCCAGTACTTC.

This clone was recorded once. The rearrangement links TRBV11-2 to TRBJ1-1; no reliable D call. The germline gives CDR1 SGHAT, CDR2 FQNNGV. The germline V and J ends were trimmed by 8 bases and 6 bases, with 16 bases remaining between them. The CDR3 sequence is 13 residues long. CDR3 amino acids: CASGKTRVAEAFF. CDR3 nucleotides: TGTGCCAGCGGCAAGACTCGGGTTGCTGAAGCTTTCTTT.

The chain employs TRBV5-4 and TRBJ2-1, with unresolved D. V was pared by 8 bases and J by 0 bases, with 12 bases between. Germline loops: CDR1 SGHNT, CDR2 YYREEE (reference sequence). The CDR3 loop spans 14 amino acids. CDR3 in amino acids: CASAVESSYNEQFF. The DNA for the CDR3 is TGTGCCAGTGCTGTAGAAAGCTCCTACAATGAGCAGTTCTTC.